A single sample gave rise to the 10 T cell receptor beta chains below, sequenced in a study of shared clonotypes between healthy human individuals. Using immunoSEQ multiplex PCR, the repertoire was profiled, and TCRdb retains in-frame clones only, with some absent. The sample consists of 550,000 to 800,000 clones, 80% to 95% of them appearing once. The material sequenced was memory CD8+ T cells from PBMCs. The subset was: CD45RO+ cells pooled with CCR7-negative TemRA cells. These receptors came from a man aged 18 to 29 in good health. Some clones in this sample may be carry-over from other donors' samples.

The chain recombines TRBV6-6 with TRBJ1-4, with TRBD1 as a possible D gene (5 bases). Trimming removed 0 bases from V and 6 bases from J, with 8 bases in between. The CDR3 contains 14 residues. From germline, CDR1 is MNHNY and CDR2 SVGAGI (reference sequence). The chain's CDR3 is CASSYSQGHEKLFF. The DNA of the CDR3 is TGTGCCAGCAGTTACTCTCAGGGACATGAAAAACTGTTTTTT.

Only one count was recorded for this clone. This rearrangement joins TRBV2 to TRBJ2-1; TRBD2 matches at 7 bases. The CDR3 has 15 amino acids. From germline, CDR1 is SNHLY and CDR2 FYNNEI. After removal of 7 bases from V and 5 bases from J, the junction contained 11 bases not matched to a gene. The chain's CDR3 is CASTPRGGPDNEQFF. The CDR3 nucleotides are TGTGCCAGCACCCCCCGGGGAGGGCCGGACAATGAGCAGTTCTTC.

The chain is built from TRBV28 and TRBJ2-7; 8 bases align to TRBD2. The CDR3 sequence is 11 residues long. The V gene end was trimmed by 10 bases and the J gene end by 7 bases; junction bases not matched to a gene: 6. CDR1 is MDHEN, CDR2 SYDVKM, per germline. CDR3 in amino acids: CAIAGGQEQYF. CDR3 DNA sequence: TGTGCCATCGCGGGAGGTCAAGAGCAGTACTTC.

The rearrangement uses TRBV28 and TRBJ1-1, with a possible D match to TRBD1 (6 bases). There are 15 residues in the CDR3. V lost 5 bases and J 1 base, leaving 14 bases between the germline ends. Germline V gene sequence: CDR1 MDHEN, CDR2 SYDVKM. This CDR3 reads CASSINPGQNTEAFF. CDR3 bases: TGTGCCAGCAGTATAAATCCGGGACAGAACACTGAAGCTTTCTTT.

The chain uses TRBV19 and TRBJ2-2; TRBD2 matches at 9 bases. Germline CDR1 LNHDA, CDR2 SQIVND (reference sequence). V shed 7 bases, J shed 0 bases, and the junction held 12 bases outside the gene matches. The CDR3 sequence is 18 residues long. The CDR3 coding sequence is TGTGCCAGTAAGCGGGAGGCCCAGCCATTCGCGAACACCGGGGAGCTGTTTTTT. Amino acid sequence: CASKREAQPFANTGELFF.

The CDR3 here is CASSYTPTGIQLNTEAFF. CDR3 nucleotide sequence: TGTGCCAGCAGCTATACACCTACAGGGATCCAACTGAACACTGAAGCTTTCTTT. V is TRBV5-8 and J is TRBJ1-1; D perhaps matches TRBD1 (6 bases). Trimming pared 3 bases from V and 0 bases from J, leaving 21 bases between. Germline assignment: CDR1 SGHTS and CDR2 YDEGEE. CDR3 length: 18 residues. The complete variable domain, with remaining parts taken from reference TRBV5-8 and TRBJ1-1, reads EAGVTQSPTHLIKTRGQQATLRCSPISGHTSVYWYQQALGLGLQFLLWYDEGEERNRGNFPPRFSGRQFPNYSSELNVNALELEDSALYLCASSYTPTGIQLNTEAFFGQGTRLTVV.

V gene TRBV19 combines with J gene TRBJ1-1, with 9 positions matching TRBD1. The CDR3 totals 16 residues. V lost 4 bases to trimming and J lost 1 base; unmatched junction nucleotides: 7. CDR1 is LNHDA, CDR2 SQIVND, per germline (reference sequence). CDR3 protein: CASSTPTGGTNTEAFF. DNA of the CDR3: TGTGCCAGTAGTACCCCGACAGGGGGGACGAACACTGAAGCTTTCTTT.

In its sample, this clone was seen a few times. This chain links TRBV19 with TRBJ1-1; D perhaps matches TRBD1 (5 bases). CDR1 is LNHDA, CDR2 SQIVND, per germline (reference sequence). The germline V and J ends were trimmed by 5 bases and 5 bases, with 12 bases remaining between them. The CDR3 has 13 residues. CDR3 loop: CASSPGAGTEAFF. The CDR3 DNA follows: TGTGCCAGTAGTCCCGGGGCTGGGACTGAAGCTTTCTTT.

The V and J genes are TRBV19 and TRBJ1-1; D remains ambiguous. V was pared by 3 bases and J by 3 bases, with 14 bases between. The CDR3 is 15 amino acids. Looked up from germline, CDR1 is LNHDA and CDR2 is SQIVND (reference sequence). The CDR3 protein is CASSMGSFGDTEAFF. In nucleotides, the CDR3 is TGTGCCAGTAGTATGGGGAGCTTTGGCGACACTGAAGCTTTCTTT.

The chain has TRBV28 and TRBJ1-5; D is possibly TRBD1 (5 bases). This CDR3 region has 12 residues. Germline V lookup: CDR1 MDHEN, CDR2 SYDVKM. Between the trimmed V and J ends, which lost 10 bases and 3 bases, there was a span of 10 bases. CDR3 region: CANQGFNQPQHF. The CDR3 nucleotides read TGTGCCAACCAGGGTTTCAATCAGCCCCAGCATTTT.